This T cell receptor (beta chain) emerged from a study of blood T cell repertoires in COVID-19. Data came from immunoSEQ multiplex PCR; TCRdb stores just in-frame clones and leaves some out. Among 180,000 or so clones listed, about 80% were seen once. Trimming removed 8 bases from V and 5 bases from J; junction bases left unmatched: 12. Germline-derived CDR1 and CDR2 are MGHDK and SYGVNS. The CDR3 has 16 amino acids. V gene TRBV25-1 combines with J gene TRBJ2-3; 11 bases match TRBD2. Sequenced sample: PBMCs or T cells enriched from blood (not recorded which). The clonotype originates from a man between 60 and 75 years old who had been exposed to COVID-19. CDR3 sequence (DNA): TGTGCCAGCGGTCAAACTAGCGGGAGATTGTTAGATACGCAGTATTTT. This translates into CASGQTSGRLLDTQYF. Full variable domain (rest looked up from reference TRBV25-1 and TRBJ2-3): EADIYQTPRYLVIGTGKKITLECSQTMGHDKMYWYQQDPGMELHLIHYSYGVNSTEKGDLSSESTVSRIRTEHFPLTLESARPSHTSQYLCASGQTSGRLLDTQYFGPGTRLTVL.